This T cell receptor (beta chain) was sequenced during a study of blood T cells in healthy people across ages. Next came a second PCR, run for about 6 to 12 cycles, which used a sample-barcoded 5' primer along with a J-beta primer mix. Via MiXCR, TCRdb re-called the 5' RACE reads, giving one row per CDR3 protein. This table has over 600,000 distinct CDR3 sequences, about half appearing once. Input material: blood. This receptor was obtained from an older man in good health.

The CDR3 protein is CSAPDGGVTHEQYF. The CDR3 region has the DNA TGCAGTGCGCCCGATGGGGGAGTTACCCACGAGCAGTACTTC. The J gene is TRBJ2-7, the V gene TRBV20-1; either TRBD1 or TRBD2 may supply D (5 bases each). V gave up 6 bases and J gave up 5 bases, with 20 bases separating them. Germline assignment: CDR1 DFQATT and CDR2 SNEGSKA (reference sequence). CDR3 length: 14 residues.